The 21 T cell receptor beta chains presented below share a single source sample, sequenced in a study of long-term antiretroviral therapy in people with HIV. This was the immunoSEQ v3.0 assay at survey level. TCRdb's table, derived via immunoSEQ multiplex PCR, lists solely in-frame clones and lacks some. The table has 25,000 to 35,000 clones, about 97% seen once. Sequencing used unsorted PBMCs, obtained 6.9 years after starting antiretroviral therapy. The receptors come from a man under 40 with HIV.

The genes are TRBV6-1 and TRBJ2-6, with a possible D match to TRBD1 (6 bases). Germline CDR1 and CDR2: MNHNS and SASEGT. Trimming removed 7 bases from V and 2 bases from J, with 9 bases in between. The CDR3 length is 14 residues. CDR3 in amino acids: CASKKGAGANVLTF. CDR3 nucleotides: TGTGCCAGCAAAAAGGGGGCTGGGGCCAACGTCCTGACTTTC.

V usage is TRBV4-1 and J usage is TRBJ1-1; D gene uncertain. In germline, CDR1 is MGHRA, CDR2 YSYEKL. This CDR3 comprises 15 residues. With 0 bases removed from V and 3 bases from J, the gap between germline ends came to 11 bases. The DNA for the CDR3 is TGCGCCAGCAGCCAAGATAGCCCCGAGGACACTGAAGCTTTCTTT. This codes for CASSQDSPEDTEAFF.

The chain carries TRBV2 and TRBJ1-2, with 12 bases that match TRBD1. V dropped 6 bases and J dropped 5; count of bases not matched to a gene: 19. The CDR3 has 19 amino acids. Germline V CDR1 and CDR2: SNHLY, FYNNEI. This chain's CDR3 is CASRETSGTGGAVSYGYTF. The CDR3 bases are TGTGCCAGCAGGGAGACGAGCGGGACAGGGGGCGCCGTGAGTTATGGCTACACCTTC.

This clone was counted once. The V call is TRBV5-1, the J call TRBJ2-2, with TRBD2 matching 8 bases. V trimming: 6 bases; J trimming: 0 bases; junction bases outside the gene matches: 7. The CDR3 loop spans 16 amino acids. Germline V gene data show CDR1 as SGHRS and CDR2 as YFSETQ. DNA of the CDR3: TGCGCCAGCACCACCCACGGGGGGGCGAACACCGGGGAGCTGTTTTTT. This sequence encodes CASTTHGGANTGELFF.

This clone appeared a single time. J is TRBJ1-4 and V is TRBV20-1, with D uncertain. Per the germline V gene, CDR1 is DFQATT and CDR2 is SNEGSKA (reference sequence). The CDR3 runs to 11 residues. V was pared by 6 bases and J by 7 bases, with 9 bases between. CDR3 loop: CSAMLREKLFF. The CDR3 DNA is TGCAGTGCAATGTTACGTGAAAAACTGTTTTTT.

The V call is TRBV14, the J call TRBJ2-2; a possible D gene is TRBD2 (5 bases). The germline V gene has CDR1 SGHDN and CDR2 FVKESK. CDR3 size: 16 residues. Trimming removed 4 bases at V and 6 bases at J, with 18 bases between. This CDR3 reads CASSPPGGPSAGELFF. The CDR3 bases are TGTGCCAGCAGCCCTCCCGGCGGGCCGTCGGCCGGGGAGCTGTTTTTT.

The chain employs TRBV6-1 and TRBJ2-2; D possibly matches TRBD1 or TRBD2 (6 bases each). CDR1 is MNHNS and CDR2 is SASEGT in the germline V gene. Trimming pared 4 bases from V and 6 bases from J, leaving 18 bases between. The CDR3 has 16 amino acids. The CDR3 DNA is TGTGCCAGCAGTGCGGGAGCACACAGGGCGGCCGGGGAGCTGTTTTTT. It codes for CASSAGAHRAAGELFF.

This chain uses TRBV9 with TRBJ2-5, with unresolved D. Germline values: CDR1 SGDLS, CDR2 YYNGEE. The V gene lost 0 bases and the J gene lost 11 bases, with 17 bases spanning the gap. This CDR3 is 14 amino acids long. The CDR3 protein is CASSVGSLRGEQYF. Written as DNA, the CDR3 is TGTGCCAGCAGCGTAGGATCCCTTAGAGGAGAGCAGTACTTC.

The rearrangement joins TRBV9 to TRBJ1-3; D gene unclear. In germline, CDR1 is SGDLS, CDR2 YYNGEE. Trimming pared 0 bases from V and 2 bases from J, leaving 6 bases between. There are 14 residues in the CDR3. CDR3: CASSVDGTGNTIYF. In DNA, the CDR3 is TGTGCCAGCAGCGTAGATGGCACTGGAAACACCATATATTTT.

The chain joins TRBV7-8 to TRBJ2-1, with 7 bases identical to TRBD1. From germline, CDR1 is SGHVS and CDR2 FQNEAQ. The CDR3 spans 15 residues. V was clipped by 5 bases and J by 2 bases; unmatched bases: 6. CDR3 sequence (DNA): TGTGCCAGCAGCAGGATGACAGGGACCTACAATGAGCAGTTCTTC. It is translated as CASSRMTGTYNEQFF. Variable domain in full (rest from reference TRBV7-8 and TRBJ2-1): GAGVSQSPRYKVAKRGQDVALRCDPISGHVSLFWYQQALGQGPEFLTYFQNEAQLDKSGLPSDRFFAERPEGSVSTLKIQRTQQEDSAVYLCASSRMTGTYNEQFFGPGTRLTVL.

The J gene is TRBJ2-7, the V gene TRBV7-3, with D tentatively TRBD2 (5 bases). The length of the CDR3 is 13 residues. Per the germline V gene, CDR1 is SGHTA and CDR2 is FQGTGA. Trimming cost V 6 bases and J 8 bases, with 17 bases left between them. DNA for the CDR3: TGTGCCAGCAGTTACGACCCGGGGATGCAGCAGTACTTC. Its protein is CASSYDPGMQQYF.

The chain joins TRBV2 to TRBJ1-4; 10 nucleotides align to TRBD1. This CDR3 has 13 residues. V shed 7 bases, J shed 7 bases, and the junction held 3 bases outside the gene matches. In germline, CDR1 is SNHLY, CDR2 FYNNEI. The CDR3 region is CASTTGGAEKLFF. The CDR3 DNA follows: TGTGCCAGCACGACAGGGGGCGCTGAAAAACTGTTTTTT.

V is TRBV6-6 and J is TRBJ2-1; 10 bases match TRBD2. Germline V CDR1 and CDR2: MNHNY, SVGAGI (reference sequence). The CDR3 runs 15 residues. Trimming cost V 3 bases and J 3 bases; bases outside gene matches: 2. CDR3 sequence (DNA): TGTGCCAGCAGTTATCTAGCGGGGGACTACAATGAGCAGTTCTTC. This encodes CASSYLAGDYNEQFF.

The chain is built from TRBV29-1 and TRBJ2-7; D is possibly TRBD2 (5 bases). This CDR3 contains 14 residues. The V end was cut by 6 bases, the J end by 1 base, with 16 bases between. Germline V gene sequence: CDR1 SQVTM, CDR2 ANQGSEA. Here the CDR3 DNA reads TGCAGCGTCGCCGACTATGCTCGTTCCTACGAGCAGTACTTC. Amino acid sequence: CSVADYARSYEQYF.

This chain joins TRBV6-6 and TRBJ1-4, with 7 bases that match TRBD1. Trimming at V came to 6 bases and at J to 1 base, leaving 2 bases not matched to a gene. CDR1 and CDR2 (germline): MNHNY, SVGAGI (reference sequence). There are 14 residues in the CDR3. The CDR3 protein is CASSYRGTNEKLFF. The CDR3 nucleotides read TGTGCCAGCAGCTACAGGGGAACTAATGAAAAACTGTTTTTT.

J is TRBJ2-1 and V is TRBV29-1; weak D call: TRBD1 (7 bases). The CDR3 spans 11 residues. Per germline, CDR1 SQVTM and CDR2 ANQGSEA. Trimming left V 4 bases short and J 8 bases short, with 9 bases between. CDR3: CSVAGGHEQFF. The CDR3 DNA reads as TGCAGCGTTGCAGGGGGGCATGAGCAGTTCTTC.

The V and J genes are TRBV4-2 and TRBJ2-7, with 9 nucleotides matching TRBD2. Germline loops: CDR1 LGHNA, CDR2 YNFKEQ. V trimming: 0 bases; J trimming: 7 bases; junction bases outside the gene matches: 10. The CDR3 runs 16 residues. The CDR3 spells CASSQDSSGGLREQYF. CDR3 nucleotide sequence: TGTGCCAGCAGCCAAGATAGTAGCGGGGGATTAAGGGAGCAGTACTTC.

The CDR3, as DNA: TGTGCCAGCGGTACCTCTAGCGGGAGAATAGAAGAGCAGTTCTTC. Translated: CASGTSSGRIEEQFF. This sequence joins TRBV27 and TRBJ2-1; 10 bases are shared with TRBD2. Germline V gives CDR1 MNHEY, CDR2 SMNVEV (reference sequence). The length of the CDR3 is 15 residues. J was trimmed by 10 bases and V by 8 bases; bases with no gene match: 14.

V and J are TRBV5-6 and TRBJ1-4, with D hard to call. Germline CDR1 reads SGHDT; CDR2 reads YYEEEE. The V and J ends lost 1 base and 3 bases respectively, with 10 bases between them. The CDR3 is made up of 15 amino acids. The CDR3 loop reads CASSLRAASNEKLFF. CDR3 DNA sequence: TGTGCCAGCAGCTTGAGGGCAGCGTCTAATGAAAAACTGTTTTTT.

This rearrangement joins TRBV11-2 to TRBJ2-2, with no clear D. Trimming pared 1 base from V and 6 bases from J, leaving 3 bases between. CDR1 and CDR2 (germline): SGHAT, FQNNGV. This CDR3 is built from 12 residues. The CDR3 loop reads CASSLGPGELFF. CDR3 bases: TGTGCCAGCAGCTTAGGGCCCGGGGAGCTGTTTTTT.

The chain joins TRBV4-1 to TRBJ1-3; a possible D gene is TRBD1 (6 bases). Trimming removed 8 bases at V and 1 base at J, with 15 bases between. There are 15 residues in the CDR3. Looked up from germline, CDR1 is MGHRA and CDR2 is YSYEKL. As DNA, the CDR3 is TGCGCCAGCGGATTGGGGCAGGGGTCTGGAAACACCATATATTTT. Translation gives CASGLGQGSGNTIYF.